The 18 T cell receptor beta chains below all came from one sample that was sequenced in a study of T cell responses to AZD1222 COVID-19 vaccine. This table comes from immunoSEQ multiplex PCR, and its TCRdb copy is limited to in-frame clones, with some not included. The sample yields 200,000 or so clones, about 87% seen once. The sample was peripheral blood, taken on day 0 of MenACWY control vaccination. The origin of the receptors is an adult in good health.

The chain couples TRBV5-4 to TRBJ1-2; D is perhaps TRBD1 (6 bases). This CDR3 contains 12 residues. CDR1 is SGHNT, CDR2 YYREEE, per germline (reference sequence). Deletions cut 3 bases from V and 6 bases from J, with 9 bases between. CDR3 sequence: CASSYDRNGYTF. DNA of the CDR3: TGTGCCAGCAGCTATGACAGGAATGGCTACACCTTC.

The V call is TRBV24-1, the J call TRBJ2-3; TRBD1 matches at 10 bases. Trimming took 6 bases from V and 4 from J; bases not matched to a gene: 6. This CDR3 has 15 residues. Germline values: CDR1 KGHDR, CDR2 SFDVKD. The CDR3 is CATSSGTGDADTQYF. The CDR3 nucleotides read TGTGCCACCAGTTCCGGGACAGGGGACGCAGATACGCAGTATTTT.

The CDR3 DNA reads TGTGCCAGCAGCTTAGCGGAAAAAAACATTCAGTACTTC. It translates to CASSLAEKNIQYF. The chain uses TRBV7-9 and TRBJ2-4, with no clear D. V was clipped by 0 bases and J by 4 bases, with 4 bases between them. The CDR3 consists of 13 residues. Per the germline V gene, CDR1 is SEHNR and CDR2 is FQNEAQ (reference sequence).

This chain connects TRBV28 to TRBJ2-1; the match to TRBD1 covers 10 bases. Germline lookup yields CDR1 MDHEN and CDR2 SYDVKM. The CDR3 loop spans 15 amino acids. V lost 5 bases to trimming and J lost 9 bases; unmatched junction nucleotides: 10. CDR3 sequence (DNA): TGTGCCAGCAGTGTGACCGGGACAGGGGATACTGAGCAGTTCTTC. This codes for CASSVTGTGDTEQFF.

This clone was detected a few times. The chain links TRBV5-6 to TRBJ2-6, with D perhaps TRBD1 (6 bases). CDR1 is SGHDT and CDR2 is YYEEEE in the germline V gene. The CDR3 runs 19 residues. V gave up 7 bases and J gave up 3 bases, with 26 bases separating them. The CDR3 bases are TGTGCCAGCGGAGAACGGACAGCGCGAACGATACTTGGGGCCAACGTCCTGACTTTC. Translating it yields CASGERTARTILGANVLTF.

The chain uses TRBV7-9 and TRBJ1-3; D not resolved. Germline values: CDR1 SEHNR, CDR2 FQNEAQ (reference sequence). The CDR3 runs to 13 residues. V lost 3 bases and J lost 4, with 7 bases in between. Here the CDR3 DNA reads TGTGCCAGCAGCTTTGTCAAAGGAAACACCATATATTTT. Translated: CASSFVKGNTIYF.

The chain is built from TRBV4-3 and TRBJ1-4; D is ambiguous. Per germline, CDR1 LGHNA and CDR2 YSLEER. The CDR3 extends over 16 amino acids. The germline V and J ends were trimmed by 0 bases and 14 bases, with 22 bases remaining between them. In DNA, the CDR3 is TGCGCCAGCAGCCAAGAATCGGGTATTAGAAGTCCGGTGCTGTTTTTT. The encoded protein is CASSQESGIRSPVLFF.

The table lists this clone with a count of one. The gene calls are TRBV28 and TRBJ2-7; D call uncertain. Trimming left V 2 bases short and J 3 bases short, with 8 bases between. CDR1 MDHEN and CDR2 SYDVKM come from the germline V gene. The CDR3 runs to 13 residues. The CDR3, as DNA: TGTGCCAGCAGTTTAGCGGATTTCTACGAGCAGTACTTC. Its translation: CASSLADFYEQYF.

The chain combines TRBV2 with TRBJ2-4, with 8 bases identical to TRBD1. CDR3 length: 14 residues. V was clipped by 2 bases and J by 6 bases; unmatched bases: 3. The germline gives CDR1 SNHLY, CDR2 FYNNEI. The CDR3 spells CASSETGGVNIQYF. In DNA, the CDR3 is TGTGCCAGCAGTGAAACAGGGGGAGTAAACATTCAGTACTTC. Full variable domain (missing parts from reference TRBV2 and TRBJ2-4): EPEVTQTPSHQVTQMGQEVILRCVPISNHLYFYWYRQILGQKVEFLVSFYNNEISEKSEIFDDQFSVERPDGSNFTLKIRSTKLEDSAMYFCASSETGGVNIQYFGAGTRLSVL.

The chain couples TRBV15 to TRBJ1-5; D call uncertain. V was trimmed by 0 bases and J by 1 base, leaving 7 bases between them. This CDR3 comprises 15 residues. CDR1 is LNHNV and CDR2 is YYDKDF in the germline V gene (reference sequence). CDR3 sequence: CATSREAGSNQPQHF. The CDR3 bases are TGTGCCACCAGCAGAGAGGCAGGAAGCAATCAGCCCCAGCATTTT.

This chain links TRBV29-1 with TRBJ1-1; D is perhaps TRBD1 (5 bases). The CDR3 covers 15 residues. CDR1 is SQVTM, CDR2 ANQGSEA, per germline. V gave up 6 bases and J gave up 0 bases, with 17 bases separating them. CDR3 residues: CSVNTPGRMNTEAFF. CDR3 DNA sequence: TGCAGCGTGAATACTCCGGGACGGATGAACACTGAAGCTTTCTTT.

This chain uses TRBV5-5 with TRBJ2-1, with TRBD1 as a possible D gene (6 bases). The V end was cut by 0 bases, the J end by 2 bases, with 9 bases between. The CDR3 runs 15 residues. The germline gives CDR1 SGHKS, CDR2 YYEKEE (reference sequence). In nucleotides, the CDR3 is TGTGCCAGCAGCTTGGGCAGGGGCCCCTACAATGAGCAGTTCTTC. As protein: CASSLGRGPYNEQFF.

This chain joins TRBV20-1 and TRBJ2-7; TRBD1 might be the D (6 bases). V was shortened by 3 bases and J by 7 bases, with 16 bases between the two germline ends. The germline CDR1 and CDR2 sequences are DFQATT and SNEGSKA (reference sequence). The CDR3 contains 13 residues. Here the CDR3 reads CSASRSGEREQYF. In nucleotides, the CDR3 is TGCAGTGCTAGTAGGTCAGGGGAACGGGAGCAGTACTTC.

The chain couples TRBV7-2 to TRBJ1-1, with TRBD1 matching 8 bases. V was pared by 6 bases and J by 1 base, with 4 bases of the junction left unmatched. The CDR3 consists of 14 residues. CDR1 and CDR2 (germline): SGHTA, FQGNSA. The CDR3 protein is CASSRDRQNTEAFF. The CDR3 DNA sequence: TGTGCCAGCAGTCGGGACAGGCAGAACACTGAAGCTTTCTTT.

DNA for the CDR3: TGTGCCAGCAGTGAAACAGGCCGCGACCTCGAAGCTTTCTTT. Residues: CASSETGRDLEAFF. V gene TRBV6-1 combines with J gene TRBJ1-1; D is possibly TRBD1 (5 bases). V gave up 2 bases and J gave up 8 bases, with 15 bases separating them. From germline, CDR1 is MNHNS and CDR2 SASEGT. The CDR3 runs 14 residues.

The chain links TRBV3-1 (or the pseudogene TRBV3-2) to TRBJ1-2; D is perhaps TRBD1 (5 bases). The V end was cut by 1 base, the J end by 8 bases, with 14 bases between. The germline V gene encodes CDR1 LGHDT and CDR2 YNNKEL (reference sequence). This CDR3 region has 14 residues. The CDR3 region is CASSQGAQGDGYTF. CDR3 sequence (DNA): TGTGCCAGCAGCCAAGGTGCCCAAGGGGACGGCTACACCTTC.

The genes are TRBV15 and TRBJ2-3, with D unclear. Germline CDR1 and CDR2: LNHNV and YYDKDF (reference sequence). V was pared by 5 bases and J by 2 bases, with 5 bases between. This CDR3 is 12 amino acids long. CDR3 DNA sequence: TGTGCCACCAGCGTGGACACAGATACGCAGTATTTT. As protein: CATSVDTDTQYF.

The chain has TRBV6-6 and TRBJ1-3; 9 nucleotides agree with TRBD1. The CDR3 has 14 residues. The junction had 10 bases not matched to a gene; V was cut back by 5 bases and J by 11 bases. CDR1 and CDR2 (germline): MNHNY, SVGAGI (reference sequence). The CDR3 nucleotides are TGTGCCAGCAGTAGAACCGGGACAGGGAAAGCCATATATTTT. The encoded protein is CASSRTGTGKAIYF.